A selection of T cell receptor beta chains follows, all from one sample in a study of Graves' ophthalmopathy and Graves' hyperthyroidism. Via MiXCR, TCRdb re-called the multiplex PCR reads, giving one row per CDR3 protein. The top ten clones hold 11% of a sample with around 1,200,000 distinct CDR3 sequences, about 35% of them seen once. Material for sequencing was peripheral blood or thyroid tissue (not recorded which). The receptors were sampled from an adult man with Graves' hyperthyroidism. The CDR3 runs from the conserved cysteine through the conserved F or W. D genes are given only for firm matches. Expanded clones get a size class; other rows say once, few or many, or leave the size out.

TRBV6-5,TRBJ1-2,many,-,CASTQGWGYTF,TGTGCCAGCACCCAGGGTTGGGGCTACACCTTC
TRBV20-1,TRBJ2-5,many,TRBD1,CSASAGTGGETQYF,TGCAGTGCCTCTGCCGGGACAGGCGGAGAGACCCAGTACTTC
TRBV7-2,TRBJ2-3,-,TRBD2,CASSPTSGGVTDTQYF,TGTGCCAGCAGCCCGACTAGCGGGGGGGTCACAGATACGCAGTATTTT
TRBV20-1,TRBJ2-5,many,-,CSARPSLGRQETQYF,TGCAGTGCTAGACCTTCCCTCGGCCGTCAAGAGACCCAGTACTTC
TRBV7-2,TRBJ2-7,few,-,CASSLTGLAWAIEQYF,TGTGCCAGCAGCTTAACTGGTCTAGCGTGGGCCATCGAGCAGTACTTC
TRBV14,TRBJ2-5,many,-,CASSRGGGVETQYF,TGTGCCAGCAGCCGAGGGGGTGGCGTGGAGACCCAGTACTTC
TRBV10-3,TRBJ2-7,-,-,CASSYYDYEQYF,TGTGCCAGCAGTTACTATGACTACGAGCAGTACTTC
TRBV10-3,TRBJ1-1,-,-,CAISYVQGWRLGEAFF,TGTGCCATCAGTTACGTTCAGGGCTGGCGGTTGGGTGAAGCTTTCTTT
TRBV10-3,TRBJ1-5,-,-,CASSPGRPLLYSNQPQHF,TGTGCCAGCAGTCCGGGCAGACCGCTCCTTTATAGCAATCAGCCCCAGCATTTT
TRBV10-3,TRBJ2-7,-,TRBD2,CAISLTGTSVMYYEQYF,TGTGCCATCAGTTTAACCGGGACTAGTGTAATGTACTACGAGCAGTACTTC
TRBV24-1,TRBJ1-5,-,-,CATSDLGGQPQHF,TGTGCCACCAGTGATTTGGGTGGTCAGCCCCAGCATTTT
TRBV30,TRBJ1-2,few,TRBD1,CAWSLGQATYGYTF,TGTGCCTGGAGTTTAGGACAGGCGACCTATGGCTACACCTTC
TRBV4-2,TRBJ1-1,-,-,CASSQVDSLTTEAFF,TGTGCCAGCAGCCAAGTAGACAGCTTAACCACTGAAGCTTTCTTT